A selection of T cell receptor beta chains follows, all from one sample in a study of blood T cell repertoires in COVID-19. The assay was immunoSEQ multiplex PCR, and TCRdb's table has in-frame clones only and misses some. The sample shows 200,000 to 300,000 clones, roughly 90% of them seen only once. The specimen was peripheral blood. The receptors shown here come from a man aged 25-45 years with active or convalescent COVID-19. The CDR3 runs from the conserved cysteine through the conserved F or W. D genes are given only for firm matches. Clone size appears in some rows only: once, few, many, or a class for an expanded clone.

CDR3 protein: CASSAQGDVETQYF
CDR3 DNA: TGTGCCAGCAGCGCACAGGGGGATGTAGAGACCCAGTACTTC
clone size: NA
D gene: TRBD1
J gene: TRBJ2-5
V gene: TRBV6-5

CDR3 protein: CATSRLRGETYEQYF
CDR3 DNA: TGTGCCACCAGCAGACTCCGGGGGGAAACCTACGAGCAGTACTTC
clone size: NA
D gene: TRBD2
J gene: TRBJ2-7
V gene: TRBV15

CDR3 protein: CASSPPGGEQYF
CDR3 DNA: TGTGCCAGTAGTCCCCCCGGGGGGGAGCAGTACTTC
clone size: NA
D gene: TRBD2
J gene: TRBJ2-7
V gene: TRBV19

CDR3 protein: CASSQDPRAAGATEAFF
CDR3 DNA: TGCGCCAGCAGCCAAGATCCCCGGGCAGCGGGGGCCACTGAAGCTTTCTTT
clone size: NA
D gene: NA
J gene: TRBJ1-1
V gene: TRBV4-1

CDR3 protein: CASSHYTNTEAFF
CDR3 DNA: TGTGCCAGCAGCCACTATACGAACACTGAAGCTTTCTTT
clone size: NA
D gene: NA
J gene: TRBJ1-1
V gene: TRBV3-1/TRBV3-2

CDR3 protein: CASSLMQGTEAFF
CDR3 DNA: TGTGCCAGCAGCTTAATGCAGGGTACTGAAGCTTTCTTT
clone size: NA
D gene: NA
J gene: TRBJ1-1
V gene: TRBV11-3

CDR3 protein: CASSSPLGGANTGELFF
CDR3 DNA: TGTGCCAGCAGCTCCCCCTTGGGTGGAGCGAACACCGGGGAGCTGTTTTTT
clone size: NA
D gene: NA
J gene: TRBJ2-2
V gene: TRBV5-5

CDR3 protein: CATSTAGTESYEQYF
CDR3 DNA: TGTGCCACCAGCACCGCCGGGACAGAGTCCTACGAGCAGTACTTC
clone size: NA
D gene: TRBD1
J gene: TRBJ2-7
V gene: TRBV15

CDR3 protein: CASRDTANTGELFF
CDR3 DNA: TGTGCCAGTAGGGACACAGCGAACACCGGGGAGCTGTTTTTT
clone size: NA
D gene: NA
J gene: TRBJ2-2
V gene: TRBV19

CDR3 protein: CASSLVADYEQYF
CDR3 DNA: TGTGCCAGCAGCTTAGTAGCGGACTACGAGCAGTACTTC
clone size: NA
D gene: NA
J gene: TRBJ2-7
V gene: TRBV7-2

CDR3 protein: CASSYSDSANQPQHF
CDR3 DNA: TGTGCCAGCTCATATTCGGACAGCGCAAATCAGCCCCAGCATTTT
clone size: NA
D gene: NA
J gene: TRBJ1-5
V gene: TRBV18

CDR3 protein: CASSLASVVEQYF
CDR3 DNA: TGTGCCAGCAGCTTAGCGAGTGTAGTCGAGCAGTACTTC
clone size: NA
D gene: NA
J gene: TRBJ2-7
V gene: TRBV7-9

CDR3 protein: CASSLSLAYTDTQYF
CDR3 DNA: TGTGCCAGTAGTCTCTCCTTAGCCTACACAGATACGCAGTATTTT
clone size: NA
D gene: NA
J gene: TRBJ2-3
V gene: TRBV19

CDR3 protein: CASSENTNSPLHF
CDR3 DNA: TGTGCCAGCAGTGAAAACACCAATTCACCCCTCCACTTT
clone size: NA
D gene: NA
J gene: TRBJ1-6
V gene: TRBV2

CDR3 protein: CASTLHRDANTGELFF
CDR3 DNA: TGTGCCAGTACCTTACACAGGGATGCGAACACCGGGGAGCTGTTTTTT
clone size: NA
D gene: NA
J gene: TRBJ2-2
V gene: TRBV19

CDR3 protein: CASSQDWGGSYNEQFF
CDR3 DNA: TGCGCCAGCAGCCAAGATTGGGGGGGTTCCTACAATGAGCAGTTCTTC
clone size: once
D gene: TRBD2
J gene: TRBJ2-1
V gene: TRBV4-3

CDR3 protein: CASSPEADGYGYTF
CDR3 DNA: TGTGCCAGCAGCCCGGAAGCGGACGGCTATGGCTACACCTTC
clone size: NA
D gene: NA
J gene: TRBJ1-2
V gene: TRBV9

CDR3 protein: CASSLYSGGQYYEQYF
CDR3 DNA: TGTGCCAGCAGCTTATATAGCGGGGGGCAATACTACGAGCAGTACTTC
clone size: NA
D gene: TRBD2
J gene: TRBJ2-7
V gene: TRBV13

CDR3 protein: CASSNPGTASYTIYF
CDR3 DNA: TGTGCCAGTAGTAACCCCGGGACAGCATCCTACACCATATATTTT
clone size: once
D gene: TRBD1
J gene: TRBJ1-3
V gene: TRBV19

CDR3 protein: CASRRGGGNTGELFF
CDR3 DNA: TGTGCCAGTAGGCGGGGGGGTGGAAACACCGGGGAGCTGTTTTTT
clone size: once
D gene: TRBD2
J gene: TRBJ2-2
V gene: TRBV19

CDR3 protein: CASSPHPQGSDEQYF
CDR3 DNA: TGTGCCAGCAGCCCCCACCCCCAGGGGTCGGACGAGCAGTACTTC
clone size: NA
D gene: NA
J gene: TRBJ2-7
V gene: TRBV7-6

CDR3 protein: CATARDRANGGSRPLHF
CDR3 DNA: TGTGCCACGGCCCGGGACAGGGCTAATGGCGGCTCCAGACCCCTCCACTTT
clone size: NA
D gene: TRBD1
J gene: TRBJ1-6
V gene: TRBV10-3

CDR3 protein: CASSPVGTGSTEAFF
CDR3 DNA: TGTGCCAGCAGCCCAGTCGGGACAGGAAGCACTGAAGCTTTCTTT
clone size: NA
D gene: TRBD1
J gene: TRBJ1-1
V gene: TRBV9

CDR3 protein: CASSYILGAEAFF
CDR3 DNA: TGTGCCAGCAGTTACATTCTAGGGGCAGAAGCTTTCTTT
clone size: NA
D gene: NA
J gene: TRBJ1-1
V gene: TRBV6-2/TRBV6-3

CDR3 protein: CASSFGSAAYEQYF
CDR3 DNA: TGTGCCAGCAGCTTTGGTAGCGCGGCCTACGAGCAGTACTTC
clone size: NA
D gene: NA
J gene: TRBJ2-7
V gene: TRBV7-9

CDR3 protein: CASSELNSNQPQHF
CDR3 DNA: TGTGCCAGCAGTGAACTAAATAGCAATCAGCCCCAGCATTTT
clone size: NA
D gene: NA
J gene: TRBJ1-5
V gene: TRBV6-1

CDR3 protein: CASSSSGGNPNEQFF
CDR3 DNA: TGTGCCAGCAGCTCAAGCGGGGGCAATCCAAATGAGCAGTTCTTC
clone size: medium-sized
D gene: TRBD2
J gene: TRBJ2-1
V gene: TRBV7-3

CDR3 protein: CAKVRGRSYISNQPQHF
CDR3 DNA: TGTGCCAAAGTACGGGGTCGATCTTATATAAGCAATCAGCCCCAGCATTTT
clone size: NA
D gene: NA
J gene: TRBJ1-5
V gene: TRBV19

CDR3 protein: CASSPGQLTNGYTF
CDR3 DNA: TGTGCCAGCAGCCCGGGACAGTTAACAAATGGCTACACCTTC
clone size: NA
D gene: TRBD1
J gene: TRBJ1-2
V gene: TRBV3-1/TRBV3-2

CDR3 protein: CASSLYLGNTEAFF
CDR3 DNA: TGTGCCAGCAGCTTATATCTAGGGAACACTGAAGCTTTCTTT
clone size: NA
D gene: NA
J gene: TRBJ1-1
V gene: TRBV11-1

CDR3 protein: CASSSGGAGNTIYF
CDR3 DNA: TGTGCCAGCAGCAGCGGGGGTGCTGGAAACACCATATATTTT
clone size: few
D gene: NA
J gene: TRBJ1-3
V gene: TRBV4-2

CDR3 protein: CASSRSQGRTGELFF
CDR3 DNA: TGTGCCAGCAGCCGGAGCCAGGGGCGCACCGGGGAGCTGTTTTTT
clone size: NA
D gene: NA
J gene: TRBJ2-2
V gene: TRBV3-1/TRBV3-2

CDR3 protein: CASSERGRGSNQPQHF
CDR3 DNA: TGTGCCAGCAGTGAAAGGGGGCGCGGGAGCAATCAGCCCCAGCATTTT
clone size: NA
D gene: TRBD1
J gene: TRBJ1-5
V gene: TRBV6-1

CDR3 protein: CASSSRAGDGETQYF
CDR3 DNA: TGTGCCAGCAGCTCAAGGGCGGGGGACGGAGAGACCCAGTACTTC
clone size: NA
D gene: TRBD2
J gene: TRBJ2-5
V gene: TRBV11-3

CDR3 protein: CASSPGQGQSFSLHF
CDR3 DNA: TGTGCCAGCTCACCAGGACAGGGGCAATCTTTTTCGCTCCACTTT
clone size: NA
D gene: TRBD1
J gene: TRBJ1-6
V gene: TRBV18

CDR3 protein: CAISVEGEKLFF
CDR3 DNA: TGTGCCATCAGTGTTGAGGGCGAAAAACTGTTTTTT
clone size: few
D gene: NA
J gene: TRBJ1-4
V gene: TRBV10-3

CDR3 protein: CASSALGRSYEQYF
CDR3 DNA: TGTGCCAGCAGTGCGCTTGGTAGGAGCTACGAGCAGTACTTC
clone size: NA
D gene: NA
J gene: TRBJ2-7
V gene: TRBV6-2/TRBV6-3

CDR3 protein: CASGDSYILF
CDR3 DNA: TGTGCCAGCGGGGACAGTTACATTCTCTTC
clone size: NA
D gene: TRBD1
J gene: TRBJ1-2
V gene: TRBV6-5

CDR3 protein: CATSRTQGYEQYF
CDR3 DNA: TGTGCCACCAGCAGAACACAGGGATACGAGCAGTACTTC
clone size: few
D gene: NA
J gene: TRBJ2-7
V gene: TRBV15

CDR3 protein: CASSRTGNTEAFF
CDR3 DNA: TGCGCCAGCAGCCGTACAGGGAACACTGAAGCTTTCTTT
clone size: NA
D gene: NA
J gene: TRBJ1-1
V gene: TRBV5-1

CDR3 protein: CASSDRPGAGELFF
CDR3 DNA: TGTGCCAGCAGCGACCGACCTGGAGCCGGGGAGCTGTTTTTT
clone size: NA
D gene: NA
J gene: TRBJ2-2
V gene: TRBV7-2

CDR3 protein: CSVVGEDTGELFF
CDR3 DNA: TGCAGCGTTGTAGGGGAGGACACCGGGGAGCTGTTTTTT
clone size: NA
D gene: NA
J gene: TRBJ2-2
V gene: TRBV29-1

CDR3 protein: CASSQQEAPDTQYF
CDR3 DNA: TGTGCCAGCAGCCAACAGGAAGCCCCAGATACGCAGTATTTT
clone size: NA
D gene: NA
J gene: TRBJ2-3
V gene: TRBV4-2

CDR3 protein: CATSRDLGSGDYGYTF
CDR3 DNA: TGTGCCACCAGCAGAGATCTGGGCAGCGGGGACTATGGCTACACCTTC
clone size: NA
D gene: NA
J gene: TRBJ1-2
V gene: TRBV15

CDR3 protein: CASSAAGSYEQYF
CDR3 DNA: TGTGCCAGCAGCGCAGCGGGGAGTTACGAGCAGTACTTC
clone size: NA
D gene: TRBD2
J gene: TRBJ2-7
V gene: TRBV7-9

CDR3 protein: CASSLSQGAVGSEAFF
CDR3 DNA: TGTGCCAGCAGCTTATCTCAGGGGGCGGTGGGGTCTGAAGCTTTCTTT
clone size: NA
D gene: TRBD1
J gene: TRBJ1-1
V gene: TRBV7-8

CDR3 protein: CASSLTGGGNTIYF
CDR3 DNA: TGTGCCAGCAGTTTGACAGGGGGCGGAAACACCATATATTTT
clone size: once
D gene: TRBD1
J gene: TRBJ1-3
V gene: TRBV7-8

CDR3 protein: CASSPSDIRGYTF
CDR3 DNA: TGTGCCAGCAGCCCCAGTGATATTCGTGGCTACACCTTC
clone size: NA
D gene: NA
J gene: TRBJ1-2
V gene: TRBV5-4

CDR3 protein: CASSFYRSSGNTIYF
CDR3 DNA: TGTGCCAGCAGCTTCTACAGGAGCTCTGGAAACACCATATATTTT
clone size: NA
D gene: NA
J gene: TRBJ1-3
V gene: TRBV5-5